Reported below is one TCR beta chain. Its matching antigen is unknown. These data come from a study of PD-1 blockade in classical Hodgkin lymphoma. The study, taken as a whole, reports: Patients with a complete response exhibited baseline diversity comparable to newly diagnosed patients. By cycle point C4D1, TCR diversity had risen significantly in CD4+ cells (but not CD8+ cells).

This table comes from immunoSEQ multiplex PCR, and its TCRdb copy is limited to in-frame clones, with some not included. The sample carries tens of thousands of clones, more than 80% recorded once. The time point: cycle 4 day 1 (C4D1), after less than 7 weeks of nivolumab. Exposure to brentuximab vedotin varied, and each patient had relapsed following autologous stem cell transplantation. With 0 bases removed from V and 3 bases from J, the gap between germline ends came to 9 bases. Germline V gives CDR1 KGHSH, CDR2 LQKENI. CDR3 length: 15 residues. The chain uses TRBV18 and TRBJ2-1, with D possibly matching TRBD2 (6 bases). The TCR originated in a human donor with classical Hodgkin lymphoma. The sequencing used peripheral blood mononuclear cells (PBMCs), collected before the fourth cycle of nivolumab. The CDR3 is CASSPPGGNYNEQFF. DNA of the CDR3: TGTGCCAGCTCACCACCGGGCGGGAACTACAATGAGCAGTTCTTC.